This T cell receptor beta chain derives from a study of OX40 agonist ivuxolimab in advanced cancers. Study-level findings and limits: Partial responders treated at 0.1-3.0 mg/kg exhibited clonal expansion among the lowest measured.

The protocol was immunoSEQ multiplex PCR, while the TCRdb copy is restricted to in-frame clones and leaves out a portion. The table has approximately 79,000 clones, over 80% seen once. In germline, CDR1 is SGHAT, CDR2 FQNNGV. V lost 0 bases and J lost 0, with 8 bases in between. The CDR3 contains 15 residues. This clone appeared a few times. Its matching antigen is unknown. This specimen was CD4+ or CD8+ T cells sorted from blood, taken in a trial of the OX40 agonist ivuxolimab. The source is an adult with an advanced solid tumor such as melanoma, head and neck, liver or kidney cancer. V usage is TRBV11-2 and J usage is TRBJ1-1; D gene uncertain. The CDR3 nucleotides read TGTGCCAGCAGCTTAGATCAGGCGATGAACACTGAAGCTTTCTTT. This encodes CASSLDQAMNTEAFF. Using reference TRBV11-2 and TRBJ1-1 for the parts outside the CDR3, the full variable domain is EAGVAQSPRYKIIEKRQSVAFWCNPISGHATLYWYQQILGQGPKLLIQFQNNGVVDDSQLPKDRFSAERLKGVDSTLKIQPAKLEDSAVYLCASSLDQAMNTEAFFGQGTRLTVV.